The present T cell receptor (beta chain) was sequenced within a study of blood T cell repertoires in COVID-19 (TCRdb year 2020). Some background on the complete study: ImmuneRACE Cohort 3 recovered participants were defined by two consecutive negative NP/OP PCR tests, healthcare professional clearance, or symptom resolution. Where available, HLA class I and class II types were obtained from metadata supplied by the sample provider rather than from assay-based typing. The repertoires were made available in a free public database intended to serve as a resource for research on the immune response to SARS-CoV-2. The dataset comprised deeply sampled blood TCRbeta repertoires from subjects exposed to, actively infected with, or recovered from COVID-19. A de-identified subject ID, COVID-19 status, age in years and sex were almost always included in the sample metadata. The prospective study material was composed of cDNA or gDNA derived from T cells, B-cell-depleted T cells, or PBMCs. Samples came from the ongoing ImmuneRACE study (first 160 participants) plus 1,254 subjects from 6 global collaborators. Samples covering the acute and convalescent phases of COVID-19 were provided by collaborators in the United States, Italy and Spain. What the authors observed across the whole study: The quantity of clinical and demographic metadata differed by source and by participant and was supplied without curation.

A remark on this clone: What antigen it recognizes has not been identified. Base qualities were left out, and no much larger clone turns up one base away.

Participants in the prospective study were aged 18 to 89 years, lived in 24 United States geographic areas, and enrolled through a virtual design. In the prospective study, cohorts were assigned on the basis of participant-reported clinical history obtained from a screening survey and a study questionnaire. In the prospective study, whole blood, serum and a nasopharyngeal or oropharyngeal swab were collected from each participant by mobile phlebotomists. Additional blood draws and questionnaires over an approximately 2-month period could optionally be provided by prospective study participants. Blood samples from the prospective study were shipped frozen or at room temperature prior to DNA extraction. There are 16 amino acids in the CDR3, from cysteine to phenylalanine inclusive. This entry keeps only the CDR3 DNA: 48 bases, framed from base 1. For this chain, trimming is 7 bases at the V end and 0 bases at the J end, and the number of junction bases without a gene match is 5. CDR1 is given as SQVTM and CDR2 as ANQGSEA, both from the germline V gene.

TCRbeta CDR3 regions were amplified from genomic DNA using the immunoSEQ Assay, a bias-controlled multiplex PCR. The published analysis was carried out like this. Within the assay, amplification of reference gene primers was used to estimate how many nucleated cells each sample contained. To quantify the absolute abundance of each unique TCRbeta CDR3 rearrangement, sequence reads were collapsed and filtered. For each sample, productive Simpson clonality was calculated as the square root of Simpson's diversity index across productive rearrangements. The table was pulled from immuneACCESS by TCRdb, which kept in-frame rearrangements only. Such tables lose some clones; where checked, under half of the loss comes from unresolved V genes, and the rest has no known cause. V and J calls and clone size come straight from that table; D and trimming were deduced from the DNA. The sample has approximately 150,000 clones on record, nearly 85% of them singletons. The ten most abundant clones make up roughly 3.9% of the sample.

This sequence was found in a man aged 45-65 years in a cohort exposed to, infected with or recovered from COVID-19 (not recorded which). The sequence joins TRBV29-1 to TRBJ2-3, with TRBD2 identical over 15 junction bases. The sample consisted of PBMCs or T cells enriched from blood (not recorded which). The DNA sequence follows: TGCAGCGCCGGACTAGCGGGAGGGGTGAGCACAGATACGCAGTATTTT. This codes for CSAGLAGGVSTDTQYF.